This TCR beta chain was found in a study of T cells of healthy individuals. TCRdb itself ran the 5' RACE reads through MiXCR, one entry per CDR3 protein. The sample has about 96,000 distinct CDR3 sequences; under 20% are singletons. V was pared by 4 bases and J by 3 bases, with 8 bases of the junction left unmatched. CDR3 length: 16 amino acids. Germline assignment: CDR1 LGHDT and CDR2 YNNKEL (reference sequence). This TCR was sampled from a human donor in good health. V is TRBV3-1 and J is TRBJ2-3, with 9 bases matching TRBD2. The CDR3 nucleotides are TGTGCCAGCAGCCCAGGGGTGACTAGCGGTACAGATACGCAGTATTTT. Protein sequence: CASSPGVTSGTDTQYF.